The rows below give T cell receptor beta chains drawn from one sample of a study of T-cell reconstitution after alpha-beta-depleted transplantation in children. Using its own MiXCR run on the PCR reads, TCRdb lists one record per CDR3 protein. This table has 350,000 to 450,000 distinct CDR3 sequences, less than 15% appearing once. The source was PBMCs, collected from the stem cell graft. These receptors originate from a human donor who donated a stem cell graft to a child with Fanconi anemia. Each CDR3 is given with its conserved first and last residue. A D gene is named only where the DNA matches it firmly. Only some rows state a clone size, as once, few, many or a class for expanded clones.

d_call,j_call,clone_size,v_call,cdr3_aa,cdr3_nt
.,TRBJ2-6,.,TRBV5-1,CASSLTTGRISGANVLTF,TGCGCCAGCAGCTTGACGACAGGACGAATCTCTGGGGCCAACGTCCTGACTTTC
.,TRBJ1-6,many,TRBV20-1,CSAVQVVGSNSPLHF,TGCAGTGCTGTACAGGTAGTGGGGAGTAATTCACCCCTCCACTTT
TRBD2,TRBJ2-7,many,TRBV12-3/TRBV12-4,CASTNSLAGRYEQYF,TGTGCCAGCACCAATAGCCTAGCGGGGCGCTACGAGCAGTACTTC
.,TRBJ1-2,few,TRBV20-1,CSAEVRSDYGYTF,TGCAGTGCCGAGGTGAGGTCGGACTATGGCTACACCTTC
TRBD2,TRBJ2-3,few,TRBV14,CASSRQTGGSTDTQYF,TGTGCCAGCAGCCGTCAAACGGGGGGGAGCACAGATACGCAGTATTTT
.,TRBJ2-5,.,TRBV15,CATSAPGTVETQYF,TGTGCCACCAGCGCCCCGGGTACTGTAGAGACCCAGTACTTC
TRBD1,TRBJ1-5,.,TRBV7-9,CASSWGQRGDQPQHF,TGTGCCAGCAGCTGGGGACAGAGAGGGGATCAGCCCCAGCATTTT
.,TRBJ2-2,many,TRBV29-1,CSGGRNTGELFF,TGCAGCGGGGGTCGAAACACCGGGGAGCTGTTTTTT
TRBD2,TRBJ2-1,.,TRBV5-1,CASSLRTSGASREQFF,TGCGCCAGCAGCCTCCGGACTAGCGGGGCCTCTAGGGAGCAGTTCTTC
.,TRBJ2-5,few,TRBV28,CASSSPRGELETQYF,TGTGCCAGCAGTTCCCCCCGGGGCGAGCTGGAGACCCAGTACTTC
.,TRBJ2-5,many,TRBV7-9,CASSQGLAAGETQYF,TGTGCCAGCAGCCAAGGGCTGGCGGCCGGGGAGACCCAGTACTTC
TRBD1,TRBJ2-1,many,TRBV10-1,CASSGWTGEKENEQFF,TGCGCCAGCAGTGGATGGACAGGGGAGAAGGAAAATGAGCAGTTCTTC
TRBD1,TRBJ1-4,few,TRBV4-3,CASSQGWPGTGISNEKLFF,TGCGCCAGCAGCCAAGGCTGGCCGGGGACAGGGATTTCTAATGAAAAACTGTTTTTT
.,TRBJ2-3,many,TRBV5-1,CASSLEGTDTQYF,TGCGCCAGCAGCTTGGAGGGGACAGATACGCAGTATTTT
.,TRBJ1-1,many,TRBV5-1,CASSLVPTMETFF,TGCGCCAGCAGCTTGGTGCCCACGATGGAGACTTTCTTT
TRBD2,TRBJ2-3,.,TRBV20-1,CSAMGTSSKGSTDTQYF,TGCAGTGCCATGGGGACTAGTTCCAAGGGAAGCACAGATACGCAGTATTTT
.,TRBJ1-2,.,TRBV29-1,CSVEYLNGYTF,TGCAGCGTTGAATATTTGAATGGCTACACCTTC
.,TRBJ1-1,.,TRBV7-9,CASSLAGSLLTEAFF,TGTGCCAGCAGCTTAGCTGGCTCCTTACTCACTGAAGCTTTCTTT
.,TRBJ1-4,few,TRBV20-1,CSAPGRGNEKLFF,TGCAGTGCCCCGGGACGGGGGAATGAAAAACTGTTTTTT
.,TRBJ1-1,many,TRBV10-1,CASSESTAAEAFF,TGCGCCAGCAGTGAGTCGACGGCAGCAGAAGCTTTCTTT
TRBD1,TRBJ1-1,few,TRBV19,CASTFIRGQGYGTEAFF,TGTGCCAGTACCTTTATAAGAGGACAGGGGTACGGCACTGAAGCTTTCTTT
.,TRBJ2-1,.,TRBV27,CASSSHGTYGIANEQFF,TGTGCCAGCAGTTCCCACGGCACATACGGGATAGCCAATGAGCAGTTCTTC
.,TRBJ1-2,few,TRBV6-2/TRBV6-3,CASSYGGAVSYGYTF,TGTGCCAGCAGTTACGGAGGAGCGGTTAGCTATGGCTACACCTTC
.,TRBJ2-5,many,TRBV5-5,CASSLNWETQYF,TGTGCCAGCAGCTTGAACTGGGAGACCCAGTACTTC
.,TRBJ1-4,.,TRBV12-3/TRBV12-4,CASTERGAIEKLFF,TGTGCCAGCACCGAAAGGGGGGCGATTGAAAAACTGTTTTTT
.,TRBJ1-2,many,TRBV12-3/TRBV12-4,CASSLAGRSTYGYTF,TGTGCCAGCAGTTTAGCAGGCAGGTCCACCTATGGCTACACCTTC
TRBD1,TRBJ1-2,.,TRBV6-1,CASSDRGRNGYTF,TGTGCCAGCAGTGACAGGGGGCGAAATGGCTACACCTTC
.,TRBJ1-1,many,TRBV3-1,CASSRPGHLNTEAFF,TGTGCCAGCAGCCGACCGGGACACCTGAACACTGAAGCTTTCTTT
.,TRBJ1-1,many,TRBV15,CATSRDSSSEAFF,TGTGCCACCAGCAGAGATTCCAGTTCTGAAGCTTTCTTT
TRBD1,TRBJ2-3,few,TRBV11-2,CASSFTGEDTQYF,TGTGCCAGCAGCTTTACAGGGGAAGATACGCAGTATTTT